The present entry profiles one TCR beta chain with its context. This record comes from a study of cytomegalovirus exposure and HLA in healthy donors. V was pared by 6 bases and J by 3 bases, with 11 bases between. Germline CDR1 reads MNHEY; CDR2 reads SVGAGI. This CDR3 has 13 residues. The PCR employed 60 Vbeta primers together with 13 Jbeta primers. Generated by immunoSEQ multiplex PCR, the TCRdb table keeps only in-frame clones and is missing some. The sample holds 150,000 to 200,000 clones; 75% are singletons and the top ten take around 4.7%. The V and J genes are TRBV6-5 and TRBJ1-2; D gene ambiguous. Sequencing used PBMCs. This clonotype was sampled from a male donor in good health and CMV-seronegative. The CDR3 nucleotides are TGTGCCAGCAGCCTCATACGGGACTATGGCTACACCTTC. It encodes CASSLIRDYGYTF.